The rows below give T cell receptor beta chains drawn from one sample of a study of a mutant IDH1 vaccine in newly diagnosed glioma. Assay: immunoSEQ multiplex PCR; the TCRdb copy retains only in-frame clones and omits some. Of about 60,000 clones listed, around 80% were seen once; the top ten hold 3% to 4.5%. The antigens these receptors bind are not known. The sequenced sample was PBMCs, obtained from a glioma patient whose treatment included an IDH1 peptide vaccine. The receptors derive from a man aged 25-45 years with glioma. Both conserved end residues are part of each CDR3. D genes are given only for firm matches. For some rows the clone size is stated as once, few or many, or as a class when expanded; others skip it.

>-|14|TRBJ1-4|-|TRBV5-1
TGCGCCAGCAGTGGGGAACCGGCTAATGAAAAACTGTTTTTT
CASSGEPANEKLFF
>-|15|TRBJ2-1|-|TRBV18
TGTGCCAGCTCACAGGACTGGAGCTCCTACAATGAGCAGTTCTTC
CASSQDWSSYNEQFF
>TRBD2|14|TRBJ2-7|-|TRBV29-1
TGCAGCGTTGACTCAAGACTAGCGGGAGACTGTGCAAGCTTC
CSVDSRLAGDCASF
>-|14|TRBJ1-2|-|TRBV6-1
TGTGCCAGCAGTGAAGGTCCGGAAAGCGGGGGCTACACCTTC
CASSEGPESGGYTF
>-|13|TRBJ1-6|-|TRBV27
TGTGCCAGCAGTTTATGGGGAAATTCACCCCTCCACTTT
CASSLWGNSPLHF
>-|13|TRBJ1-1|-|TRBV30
TGTGCCTGGACTATACGTTCGAGGTATGAAGCTTTCTTT
CAWTIRSRYEAFF
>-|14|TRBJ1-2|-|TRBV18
TGTGCCAGCTCACCACCTGGGGTGGGCTATGGCTACACCTTC
CASSPPGVGYGYTF
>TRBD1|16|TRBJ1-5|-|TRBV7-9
TGTGCCAGCAGCTTAGGAGGGACAGGGGGCATTCAGCCCCAGCATTTT
CASSLGGTGGIQPQHF
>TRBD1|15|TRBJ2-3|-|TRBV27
TGTGCCAGCAGTGTGGGACAGGGGTTTGCAGATACGCAGTATTTT
CASSVGQGFADTQYF
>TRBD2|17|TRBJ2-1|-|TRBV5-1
TGCGCCAGCAGCTTGGCTCCGGGAGGGGGTACTTACAATGAGCAGTTCTTC
CASSLAPGGGTYNEQFF
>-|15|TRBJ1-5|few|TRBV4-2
TGTGCCAGCAGCCAAGATGCGAATCGCAATCAGCCCCAGCATTTT
CASSQDANRNQPQHF
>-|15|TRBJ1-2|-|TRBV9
TGTGCCAGCAGCGAGACAGCTGCTTCTAACTATGGCTACACCTTC
CASSETAASNYGYTF
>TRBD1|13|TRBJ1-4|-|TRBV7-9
TGTGCCAGCAGCTCCGACAGGGAGGAAAAACTGTTTTTT
CASSSDREEKLFF
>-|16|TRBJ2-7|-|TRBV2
TGTGCCAGCAGTGAAAGGCTGACAAAACCTTCCTACGAGCAGTACTTC
CASSERLTKPSYEQYF
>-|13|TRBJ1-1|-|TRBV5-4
TGTGCCAGCAGCTTGGATTCTGTGATTGAAGCTTTCTTT
CASSLDSVIEAFF
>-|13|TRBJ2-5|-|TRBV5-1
TGCGCCAGCAGCTGGACCGGTGGGGAGACCCAGTACTTC
CASSWTGGETQYF
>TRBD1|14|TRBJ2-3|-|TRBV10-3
TGTGCCATTTCCCCCCGGGGACAGAGTGTTCCGCAGTATTTT
CAISPRGQSVPQYF
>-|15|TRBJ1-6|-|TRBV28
TGTGCCAGCAGTCCCTGGGAGGGGAGAGTGTCACCCCTCCACTTT
CASSPWEGRVSPLHF
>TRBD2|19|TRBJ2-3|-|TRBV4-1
TGCGCCAGCAGCTCCCTATTCACGCGGGAGGGTAAAAATACAGATACGCAGTATTTT
CASSSLFTREGKNTDTQYF
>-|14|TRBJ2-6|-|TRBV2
TGTGCCAGCAGTGAAGTCAGGGGGGCCAACGTCCTGACTTTC
CASSEVRGANVLTF
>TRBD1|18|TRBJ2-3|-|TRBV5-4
TGTGCCAGCAGCTTGGGCTGGGGACAGGGGGCGCGGGGAGATACGCAGTATTTT
CASSLGWGQGARGDTQYF
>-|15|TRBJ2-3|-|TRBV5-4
TGTGCCAGCAGGGTGGACGTCCCCTCGACGGATACGCAGTATTTT
CASRVDVPSTDTQYF
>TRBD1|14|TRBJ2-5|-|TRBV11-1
TGTGCCAGCACCGACCCAGGGGGCTGGGAGACCCAGTACTTC
CASTDPGGWETQYF
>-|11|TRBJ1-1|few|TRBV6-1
TGTGCCAGCACGTTGAACACTGAAGCTTTCTTT
CASTLNTEAFF
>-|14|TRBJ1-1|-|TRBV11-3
TGTGCCAGCAGCTTAGAAGGGGAGGGGACTGAAGCTTTCTTT
CASSLEGEGTEAFF
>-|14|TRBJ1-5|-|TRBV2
TGTGCCAGCAGTTTAGATTATAGCAATCAGCCCCAGCATTTT
CASSLDYSNQPQHF
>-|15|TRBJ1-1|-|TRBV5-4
TGTGCCAGCAGCTTGGAGCCCCGAGGGGTCACTGAAGCTTTCTTT
CASSLEPRGVTEAFF
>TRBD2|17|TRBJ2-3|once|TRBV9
TGTGCCAGCAGCGTAGCCCGGACTAGCCCAACCACAGATACGCAGTATTTT
CASSVARTSPTTDTQYF
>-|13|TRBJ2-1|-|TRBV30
TGTGCCTGGAGTAAAGATTCCTACAATGAGCAGTTCTTC
CAWSKDSYNEQFF
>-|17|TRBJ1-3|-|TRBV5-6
TGTGCCAGCAGTTATCCTCGAGGAACGACCTCTGGAAACACCATATATTTT
CASSYPRGTTSGNTIYF
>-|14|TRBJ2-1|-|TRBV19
TGTGCCACAAAGGTGGGGGGTCGAATGAATGAGCAGTTCTTC
CATKVGGRMNEQFF
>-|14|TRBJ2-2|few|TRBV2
TGTGCCGGCTCCGTCCGGTCCTGGGGCGGGGAGCTGTTTTTT
CAGSVRSWGGELFF
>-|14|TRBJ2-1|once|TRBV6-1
TGTGCCAGCGAACGGGACTTATCCTACAATGAGCAGTTCTTC
CASERDLSYNEQFF
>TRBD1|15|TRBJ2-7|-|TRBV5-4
TGTGCCAGCAGCTTGGCCGGACAGGGCTCATACGAGCAGTACTTC
CASSLAGQGSYEQYF
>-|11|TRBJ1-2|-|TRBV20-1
TGCAGTGCTCTTATGAATAATGGCTACACCTTC
CSALMNNGYTF
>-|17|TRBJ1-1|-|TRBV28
TGTGCCAGCAGTCATAAATATTCCCCGGGCAAACGGACTGAAGCTTTCTTT
CASSHKYSPGKRTEAFF
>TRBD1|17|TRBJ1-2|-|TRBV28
TGTGCCAGCAGTATCCCGGGACAGGGTCAAGTAGGCTATGGCTACACCTTC
CASSIPGQGQVGYGYTF
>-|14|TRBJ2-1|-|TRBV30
TGTGCCTTAACTGGAGGGTCTATTTACAATGAGCAGTTCTTC
CALTGGSIYNEQFF
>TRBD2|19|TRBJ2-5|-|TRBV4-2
TGTGCCAGCAGCCAAGAAGGGACAACGGTAGCGGGGATGGGGGAGACCCAGTACTTC
CASSQEGTTVAGMGETQYF
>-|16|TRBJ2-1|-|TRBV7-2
TGTGCCAGCAGCAGGAGGGGGGTCCTGGGATACAATGAGCAGTTCTTC
CASSRRGVLGYNEQFF
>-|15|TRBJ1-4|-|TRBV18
TGTGCCAGCTCACCGCCCGGGACAAAGAATGAAAAACTGTTTTTT
CASSPPGTKNEKLFF
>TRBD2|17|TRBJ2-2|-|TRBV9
TGTGCCAGCAGCCGGACAACTAGCGGGAGTACGGGCGGGGAGCTGTTTTTT
CASSRTTSGSTGGELFF
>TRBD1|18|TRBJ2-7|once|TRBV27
TGTGCCAGCAGTTCCAACCGGGACAGGGCTACGGCTTCCTACGAGCAGTACTTC
CASSSNRDRATASYEQYF
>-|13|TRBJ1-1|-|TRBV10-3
TGTGCCATCAGAGGCAGGGAGAACACTGAAGCTTTCTTT
CAIRGRENTEAFF
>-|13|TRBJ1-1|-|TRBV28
TGTGCCAGCAGCCGAGGACAGAACACTGAAGCTTTCTTT
CASSRGQNTEAFF
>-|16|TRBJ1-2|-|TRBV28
TGTGCCAGCAGCCCGGTCGAGGGGCGCGTTGGCTATGGCTACACCTTC
CASSPVEGRVGYGYTF
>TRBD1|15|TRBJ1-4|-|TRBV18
TGTGCCAGCTCGTCCCAGGGGGTTACTAATGAAAAACTGTTTTTT
CASSSQGVTNEKLFF
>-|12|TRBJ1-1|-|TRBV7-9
TGTGCCAGCAGCTCTCGGGGCACTGAAGCTTTCTTT
CASSSRGTEAFF
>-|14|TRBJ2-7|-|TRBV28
TGTGCCACCGTTGGTTCCAGGGGCTCCTACGAGCAGTACTTC
CATVGSRGSYEQYF
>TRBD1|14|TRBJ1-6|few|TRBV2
TGTGCCAGCAGTTTCGACAGGGGGAGTTCACCCCTCCACTTT
CASSFDRGSSPLHF
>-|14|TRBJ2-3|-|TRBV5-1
TGCGCCAGCAGCTTTGCAGGGGCGGGAGATACGCAGTATTTT
CASSFAGAGDTQYF
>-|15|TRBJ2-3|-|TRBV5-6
TGTGCCAGCAGCTTGGATCGTGGGCGGACAGATACGCAGTATTTT
CASSLDRGRTDTQYF
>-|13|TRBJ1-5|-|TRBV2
TGTGCCAGCAGTGAACCGGGCAATCAGCCCCAGCATTTT
CASSEPGNQPQHF
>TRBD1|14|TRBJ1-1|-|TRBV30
TGTGCCTGGATGACAGGGACTATGAACACTGAAGCTTTCTTT
CAWMTGTMNTEAFF
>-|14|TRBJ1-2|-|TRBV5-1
TGCGCCAGCAGCTTGGAACCGCCTAGTTATGGCTACACCTTC
CASSLEPPSYGYTF
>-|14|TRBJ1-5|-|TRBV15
TGTGCCACCAGTATATCCTATAGCAATCAGCCCCAGCATTTT
CATSISYSNQPQHF
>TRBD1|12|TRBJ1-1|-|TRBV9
TGTGCTAGCAGCGACGGGACAGGCAGAGCTTTCTTT
CASSDGTGRAFF
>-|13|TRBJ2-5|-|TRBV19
TGTGCCAGTAGTATCTGGGGTAGCGAGACCCAGTACTTC
CASSIWGSETQYF
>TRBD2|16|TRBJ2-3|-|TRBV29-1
TGCAGCGTTGAGCCCACCGGGAGGGCTAGCACAGATACGCAGTATTTT
CSVEPTGRASTDTQYF